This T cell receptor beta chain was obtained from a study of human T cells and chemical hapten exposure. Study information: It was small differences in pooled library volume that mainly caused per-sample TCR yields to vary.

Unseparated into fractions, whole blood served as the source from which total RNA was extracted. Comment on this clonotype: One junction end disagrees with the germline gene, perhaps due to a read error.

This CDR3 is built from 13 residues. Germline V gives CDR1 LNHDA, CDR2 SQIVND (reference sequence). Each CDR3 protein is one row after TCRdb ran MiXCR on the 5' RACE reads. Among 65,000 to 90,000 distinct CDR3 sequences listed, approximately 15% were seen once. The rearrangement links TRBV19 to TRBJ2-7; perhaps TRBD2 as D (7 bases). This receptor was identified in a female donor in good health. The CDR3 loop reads CASSPGDYYAQYF. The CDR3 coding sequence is TGTGCCAGTAGTCCAGGGGACTATTACGCGCAGTACTTC.